This entry features one T cell receptor beta chain sequence. Antigen specificity is unknown. The sample is drawn from a study of cytomegalovirus exposure and HLA in healthy donors. Notes on the study in general: With later analysis, a missense DCLRE1C variant became linked to TCR beta V- and J-gene trimming. Associated with cytomegalovirus, according to the listing, were 150 to 200 TCR beta chains. TCR beta sequences numbering around 15,000 were associated with HLA alleles at 0.05 false discovery rate in a later analysis.

From germline, CDR1 is MGHDK and CDR2 SYGVNS. V trimming: 8 bases; J trimming: 9 bases; junction bases outside the gene matches: 10. The CDR3 is 15 amino acids. Use of 60 Vbeta and 13 Jbeta primers characterized the PCR. Assay used: immunoSEQ multiplex PCR; TCRdb lists only in-frame clones, some missing. The table lists about 190,000 clones, about 81% of them singletons. The sample comprised PBMCs. This chain joins TRBV25-1 and TRBJ2-1, with 13 bases fitting TRBD2. The receptor comes from a woman aged 18-29 years in good health and CMV-seronegative. The chain's CDR3 is CASGGLAGARGEQFF. For the CDR3, the DNA is TGTGCCAGCGGAGGACTAGCGGGAGCAAGGGGTGAGCAGTTCTTC.